The 25 T cell receptor beta chains presented below share a single source sample, sequenced in a study of cytomegalovirus exposure and HLA in healthy donors. PCR used 60 Vbeta primers and 13 Jbeta primers. The assay was immunoSEQ multiplex PCR, and TCRdb's table has in-frame clones only and misses some. The table shows about 100,000 clones, with around 10% occurring only once. The sequenced sample was PBMCs. Source of these receptors: a middle-aged man in good health and CMV-seropositive.

The chain combines TRBV5-6 with TRBJ2-5, with 7 nucleotides matching TRBD1. With V trimmed by 6 bases and J by 5 bases, 7 bases remained unmatched. This CDR3 comprises 13 residues. The germline CDR1 and CDR2 sequences are SGHDT and YYEEEE. CDR3 region: CASKNRGWETQYF. CDR3 bases: TGTGCCAGCAAAAACAGGGGATGGGAGACCCAGTACTTC.

This clone was counted between two and nine times. The rearrangement uses TRBV2 and TRBJ2-7; maybe TRBD2 (6 bases). The CDR3 covers 14 residues. From germline, CDR1 is SNHLY and CDR2 FYNNEI. V shed 9 bases and J shed 2 bases, with 17 bases lying between them. The CDR3 is CASILSGEAYEQYF. CDR3 DNA sequence: TGTGCCAGTATTCTCTCCGGGGAGGCCTACGAGCAGTACTTC.

The chain recombines TRBV27 with TRBJ1-4; D may be TRBD1 (5 bases). Germline CDR1 reads MNHEY; CDR2 reads SMNVEV (reference sequence). This CDR3 is 14 amino acids long. V lost 6 bases and J lost 7, with 15 bases in between. The CDR3: CASRRAGEGEKLFF. The CDR3 DNA reads TGTGCCAGCAGGAGGGCGGGGGAGGGTGAAAAACTGTTTTTT.

The rearrangement links TRBV28 to TRBJ2-7, with D possibly TRBD1 on 6 matching bases. The CDR3 covers 12 residues. Germline V lookup: CDR1 MDHEN, CDR2 SYDVKM. Trimming cost V 6 bases and J 5 bases, with 11 bases left between them. CDR3 region: CASRLTGNEQYF. The CDR3 coding sequence is TGTGCCAGCAGGCTTACAGGGAACGAGCAGTACTTC.

This clone occurred a few times. This sequence joins TRBV7-8 and TRBJ2-2; 7 bases fit TRBD2. Germline CDR1 reads SGHVS; CDR2 reads FQNEAQ. After removal of 1 base from V and 1 base from J, the junction contained 9 bases not matched to a gene. CDR3 length: 18 amino acids. DNA of the CDR3: TGTGCCAGCAGCTTAGAATCCCTAGCGGACAAGAACACCGGGGAGCTGTTTTTT. As protein: CASSLESLADKNTGELFF.

This clone was recorded a few times. This chain connects TRBV28 to TRBJ1-5; 8 bases agree with TRBD1. Losses at the gene ends were 4 bases for V and 3 bases for J; bases not matched to a gene: 8. CDR1 is MDHEN and CDR2 is SYDVKM in the germline V gene. The CDR3 extends over 16 amino acids. This CDR3 is CASSSTDRGHNQPQHF. CDR3 nucleotides: TGTGCCAGCAGTTCGACCGACAGGGGTCACAATCAGCCCCAGCATTTT.

This chain connects TRBV7-9 to TRBJ2-1, with 9 bases that match TRBD2. Germline V gene sequence: CDR1 SEHNR, CDR2 FQNEAQ (reference sequence). This CDR3 has 16 residues. The J segment lost 9 bases and the V segment lost 5 bases, leaving 14 bases of the junction unmatched. CDR3 loop: CASSRGLAGGPGEQFF. DNA of the CDR3: TGTGCCAGCAGCCGGGGACTGGCGGGAGGGCCTGGTGAGCAGTTCTTC.

The V call is TRBV9, the J call TRBJ1-5; the D is unclear. Germline values: CDR1 SGDLS, CDR2 YYNGEE. The CDR3 is 13 amino acids. V dropped 0 bases and J dropped 3 bases, with 4 bases sitting between them. The DNA for the CDR3 is TGTGCCAGCAGCGTAGGTTACAATCAGCCCCAGCATTTT. It is translated as CASSVGYNQPQHF.

This rearrangement joins TRBV4-1 to TRBJ1-5; weak D call: TRBD1 (5 bases). The CDR3 extends over 16 amino acids. Trimming took off 0 bases at V and 1 base at J, with 10 bases between the two ends. Germline lookup yields CDR1 MGHRA and CDR2 YSYEKL. The DNA for the CDR3 is TGCGCCAGCAGCCAAGATGGGCGGGACAGCAATCAGCCCCAGCATTTT. The encoded protein is CASSQDGRDSNQPQHF.

The CDR3 region has the DNA TGTGCCAGCAGTTACGGAGCGGGAGGGTCCGGGACCCAGTACTTC. This gives the protein CASSYGAGGSGTQYF. The V call is TRBV6-5, the J call TRBJ2-5, with TRBD2 matching over 10 bases. V gave up 2 bases and J gave up 7 bases; unmatched junction bases: 7. This CDR3 is 15 amino acids long. Germline assignment: CDR1 MNHEY and CDR2 SVGAGI.

V and J are TRBV7-9 and TRBJ1-2; D gene unclear. Looked up from germline, CDR1 is SEHNR and CDR2 is FQNEAQ (reference sequence). The V end was cut by 5 bases, the J end by 8 bases, with 21 bases between. The CDR3 is 15 residues long. CDR3 nucleotides: TGTGCCAGCAGCACTACGAAGACTATCTATGGAGGCTACACCTTC. Amino acids: CASSTTKTIYGGYTF. Full variable domain (rest looked up from reference TRBV7-9 and TRBJ1-2): DTGVSQNPRHKITKRGQNVTFRCDPISEHNRLYWYRQTLGQGPEFLTYFQNEAQLEKSRLLSDRFSAERPKGSFSTLEIQRTEQGDSAMYLCASSTTKTIYGGYTFGSGTRLTVV.

This chain links TRBV18 with TRBJ2-3; 7 nucleotides line up with TRBD1. This CDR3 has 14 residues. The J segment lost 4 bases and the V segment lost 3 bases, leaving 4 bases of the junction unmatched. The germline V gene encodes CDR1 KGHSH and CDR2 LQKENI. The chain's CDR3 is CASSPGTEADTQYF. The CDR3 region has the DNA TGTGCCAGCTCACCGGGGACAGAGGCAGATACGCAGTATTTT.

The chain uses TRBV11-3 and TRBJ1-4, with TRBD1 matching over 7 bases. With 4 bases clipped from V and 7 bases from J, the junction kept 12 bases outside the gene matches. The CDR3 is made up of 16 amino acids. The germline V gene encodes CDR1 SGHNT and CDR2 YENEEA. CDR3 nucleotides: TGTGCCAGCAGCTCACCAGGGGGTGTAAACGGTGAAAAACTGTTTTTT. Translated, it gives CASSSPGGVNGEKLFF.

Worth noting for this clone: This specimen includes other DNA sequences encoding the same CDR3. The chain couples TRBV6-5 to TRBJ2-7, with D perhaps matching TRBD1 (5 bases). Germline lookup yields CDR1 MNHEY and CDR2 SVGAGI. The CDR3 is made up of 14 amino acids. V dropped 8 bases and J dropped 0 bases, with 14 bases sitting between them. Written as DNA, the CDR3 is TGTGCCAGCGCTCAGGGAATACCCTCCTACGAGCAGTACTTC. Encoded protein: CASAQGIPSYEQYF.

The chain has TRBV28 and TRBJ2-7; TRBD2 aligns across 7 bases. Looked up from germline, CDR1 is MDHEN and CDR2 is SYDVKM. This CDR3 comprises 14 residues. The V segment lost 8 bases and the J segment 2 bases; nucleotides outside the gene matches: 9. CDR3: CASLESSGTYEQYF. The CDR3 nucleotides are TGTGCCAGCCTAGAATCTAGCGGCACCTACGAGCAGTACTTC.

This rearrangement joins TRBV5-6 to TRBJ2-7, with D possibly TRBD1 on 6 matching bases. This CDR3 is built from 16 residues. V shed 0 bases and J shed 2 bases, with 15 bases lying between them. Germline V gene data show CDR1 as SGHDT and CDR2 as YYEEEE. The CDR3 is CASSLAYQGIPYEQYF. CDR3 nucleotide sequence: TGTGCCAGCAGCTTGGCCTACCAGGGGATCCCCTACGAGCAGTACTTC.

CDR3 loop: CASSRITGAGANVLTF. In DNA form, the CDR3 reads TGTGCCAGTAGTCGAATAACAGGGGCTGGGGCCAACGTCCTGACTTTC. The V call is TRBV19, the J call TRBJ2-6; TRBD1 agrees at 7 bases. The J segment lost 2 bases and the V segment lost 5 bases, leaving 6 bases of the junction unmatched. Germline CDR1 LNHDA, CDR2 SQIVND (reference sequence). The CDR3 is 16 residues long.

This clone was recorded a few times. This rearrangement joins TRBV7-9 to TRBJ2-2; D possibly corresponds to TRBD2 (5 bases). Trimming pared 5 bases from V and 4 bases from J, leaving 11 bases between. Germline V lookup: CDR1 SEHNR, CDR2 FQNEAQ (reference sequence). This CDR3 contains 14 residues. The DNA of the CDR3 is TGTGCCAGCAGCGAGACGGAGGCCACCGGGGAGCTGTTTTTT. It yields the protein CASSETEATGELFF.

This clone was seen a handful of times. This rearrangement joins TRBV4-1 to TRBJ2-1; D not certain. This CDR3 contains 14 residues. From germline, CDR1 is MGHRA and CDR2 YSYEKL. The V end was cut by 3 bases, the J end by 4 bases, with 10 bases between. The CDR3 region is CASSHRALYNEQFF. The CDR3 nucleotides are TGCGCCAGCAGCCATCGTGCGTTATACAATGAGCAGTTCTTC.

The chain links TRBV19 to TRBJ2-6; D not certain. The CDR3 contains 15 residues. The V end lost 2 bases, the J end lost 2 bases, and 7 bases lay between the germline ends. Germline-derived CDR1 and CDR2 are LNHDA and SQIVND (reference sequence). The CDR3 coding sequence is TGTGCCAGTAGTATATTCCAGGCTGGGGCCAACGTCCTGACTTTC. This sequence encodes CASSIFQAGANVLTF.

V gene TRBV5-4 combines with J gene TRBJ2-5; tentative D call: TRBD2 (6 bases). Germline V gives CDR1 SGHNT, CDR2 YYREEE (reference sequence). The ends were cut back, 3 bases at V and 8 bases at J, with 14 bases in the middle. The CDR3 consists of 13 residues. CDR3 sequence (DNA): TGTGCCAGCAGCTCTTGGACGGCGGGAACCCAGTACTTC. Residues: CASSSWTAGTQYF.

Only a few counts were recorded for this clone. The chain couples TRBV7-9 to TRBJ2-1; D gene unclear. Trimming took off 5 bases at V and 3 bases at J, with 17 bases between the two ends. CDR3 length: 16 amino acids. The germline V gene has CDR1 SEHNR and CDR2 FQNEAQ (reference sequence). CDR3 in DNA: TGTGCCAGCAGCCCCCCACTCCCTGATGACTACAATGAGCAGTTCTTC. Its translation: CASSPPLPDDYNEQFF.

This clone occurred a few times. The rearrangement links TRBV6-1 to TRBJ2-1; D remains ambiguous. The germline gives CDR1 MNHNS, CDR2 SASEGT. V was clipped by 8 bases and J by 7 bases, with 9 bases between them. This CDR3 spans 11 amino acids. In DNA form, the CDR3 reads TGTGCCAGCTCTCCGGGTAATGAGCAGTTCTTC. Amino acids: CASSPGNEQFF.

This clone was seen a few times. The rearrangement joins TRBV5-6 to TRBJ2-1; TRBD2 agrees at 13 bases. V dropped 4 bases and J dropped 15; count of bases not matched to a gene: 4. The V gene's germline CDR1 is SGHDT and CDR2 YYEEEE. The CDR3 extends over 12 amino acids. The CDR3: CASSPGLAGRFF. CDR3 coding DNA: TGTGCCAGCAGCCCGGGACTAGCGGGACGGTTCTTC.

The rearrangement uses TRBV27 and TRBJ2-5, with 7 nucleotides matching TRBD2. V lost 2 bases, J lost 5 bases, and 5 bases stayed unmatched. CDR3 length: 14 residues. The germline V gene has CDR1 MNHEY and CDR2 SMNVEV (reference sequence). The CDR3 DNA reads as TGTGCCAGCAGTTTAAATGTGGGGGGGGAGACCCAGTACTTC. This sequence encodes CASSLNVGGETQYF.